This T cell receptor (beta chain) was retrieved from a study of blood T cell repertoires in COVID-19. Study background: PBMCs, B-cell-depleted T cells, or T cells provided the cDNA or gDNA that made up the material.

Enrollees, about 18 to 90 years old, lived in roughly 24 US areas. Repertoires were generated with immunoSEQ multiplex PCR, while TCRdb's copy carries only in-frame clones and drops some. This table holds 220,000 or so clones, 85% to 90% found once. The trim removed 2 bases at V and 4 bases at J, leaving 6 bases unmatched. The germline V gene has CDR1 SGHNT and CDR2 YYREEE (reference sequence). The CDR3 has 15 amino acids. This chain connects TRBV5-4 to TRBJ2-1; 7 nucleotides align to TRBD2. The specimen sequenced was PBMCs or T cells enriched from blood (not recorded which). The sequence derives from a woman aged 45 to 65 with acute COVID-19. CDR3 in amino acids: CASSFGTIEYNEQFF. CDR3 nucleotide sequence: TGTGCCAGCAGCTTCGGGACTATTGAATACAATGAGCAGTTCTTC.